This T cell receptor (beta chain) was recovered during a study of cytotoxic CD8 clonotypes in ibrutinib-treated CLL. The V and J ends lost 6 bases and 7 bases, in that order; junction bases with no gene match: 4. The CDR3 spans 13 residues. CDR1 and CDR2 (germline): LNHDA, SQIVND (reference sequence). Libraries were prepared by immunoSEQ multiplex PCR; TCRdb keeps only in-frame clonotypes and omits some of them. The sample lists over 120,000 clones, 70% to 80% seen once, with about 13% in the top ten. The sample here was PBMCs, taken after 12 months of ibrutinib treatment. The chain combines TRBV19 with TRBJ2-5; 11 nucleotides align to TRBD2. This clonotype was sampled from a human donor with chronic lymphocytic leukemia. The CDR3 sequence is CASSITSGGTQYF. The CDR3 DNA reads as TGTGCCAGTAGCATCACTAGCGGGGGGACCCAGTACTTC.